These 3 T cell receptor beta chains share one sample of origin, sequenced in a study of blood T cell repertoires in COVID-19. TCRdb keeps only in-frame clones here, not all; method: immunoSEQ multiplex PCR. Of 250,000 to 300,000 clones in the sample, approximately 90% were seen once. The sequencing input was PBMCs or T cells enriched from blood (not recorded which). These TCRs come from a man in his forties or fifties who had recovered from COVID-19.

The gene calls are TRBV30 and TRBJ1-4; D perhaps matches TRBD1 (6 bases). CDR1 and CDR2 from the germline V gene are GTSNPN and SVGIG (reference sequence). V shed 7 bases and J shed 7 bases, with 19 bases lying between them. There are 14 residues in the CDR3. The CDR3 nucleotides are TGTGCCTCCCGGGGGGTTGGGGGCAGTGAAAAACTGTTTTTT. Amino acid sequence: CASRGVGGSEKLFF. The entire variable domain, with the rest obtained from reference TRBV30 and TRBJ1-4, is as follows: SQTIHQWPATLVQPVGSPLSLECTVEGTSNPNLYWYRQAAGRGLQLLFYSVGIGQISSEVPQNLSASRPQDRQFILSSKKLLLSDSGFYLCASRGVGGSEKLFFGSGTQLSVL.

V and J are TRBV7-2 and TRBJ2-3; 7 bases match TRBD1. With 5 bases clipped from V and 1 base from J, the junction kept 3 bases outside the gene matches. Germline V gene lookup returns CDR1 SGHTA and CDR2 FQGNSA. This CDR3 comprises 14 residues. The CDR3 nucleotides are TGTGCCAGCAGCCACGACAGGGGCACAGATACGCAGTATTTT. Protein sequence: CASSHDRGTDTQYF.

This rearrangement joins TRBV13 to TRBJ2-3; 9 bases are shared with TRBD1. CDR1 is PRHDT and CDR2 is FYEKMQ in the germline V gene (reference sequence). CDR3 size: 16 residues. Unmatched junction bases numbered 10, after V lost 5 bases and J lost 4 bases. CDR3 coding DNA: TGTGCCAGCAGCCCCCCGGGACAGGGTGGGGCAGATACGCAGTATTTT. Translation: CASSPPGQGGADTQYF.